This T cell receptor beta chain comes out of a study of blood T cell repertoires in COVID-19. Study summary: Sources were T cells, B-cell-depleted T cells, or PBMCs; the material itself was cDNA or gDNA.

Original processing notes: Nucleated cell counts were estimated from reference gene primer amplification. TCRdb's copy holds only in-frame clones and misses some; the assay was immunoSEQ multiplex PCR. The DNA gave D and trimming, while V, J and clone size come from that table. The table has under 150,000 clones, 85% to 90% seen once. This sequence was found in a woman in her 50s with acute or convalescent COVID-19. The sequenced sample consisted of peripheral blood.

The CDR3 spells CASSLQAGVYNEQFF. CDR3 sequence (DNA): TGTGCCAGCAGCTTACAGGCAGGGGTTTACAATGAGCAGTTCTTC. The J gene is TRBJ2-1, the V gene TRBV7-2; a weak D match, TRBD1 (6 bases). Trimming removed 2 bases from V and 4 bases from J, with 12 bases in between. CDR3 length equals 15 residues. Germline assignment: CDR1 SGHTA and CDR2 FQGNSA.